The present entry profiles one T cell receptor beta chain with its context. These data belong to a study of blood T cell repertoires in COVID-19. At the level of the study: T cells, B-cell-depleted T cells, or PBMCs supplied cDNA or gDNA.

Libraries were prepared by immunoSEQ multiplex PCR; TCRdb keeps only in-frame clonotypes and omits some of them. The sample lists 120,000 to 150,000 clones, more than 80% seen once, with roughly 4.8% in the top ten. The sequencing input was peripheral blood. The TCR originated in a human donor in a cohort sampled during active COVID-19.

CDR3 nucleotide sequence: TGTGCCAGCAGCTTTTGGGTGGGGGCAAGCTCCTACAATGAGCAGTTCTTC. Translated, it gives CASSFWVGASSYNEQFF. This chain links TRBV7-9 with TRBJ2-1, with D tentatively TRBD1 (6 bases). Germline V gene sequence: CDR1 SEHNR, CDR2 FQNEAQ (reference sequence). This CDR3 region has 17 residues. Trimming stripped 3 bases from V and 0 bases from J, with 15 bases between.